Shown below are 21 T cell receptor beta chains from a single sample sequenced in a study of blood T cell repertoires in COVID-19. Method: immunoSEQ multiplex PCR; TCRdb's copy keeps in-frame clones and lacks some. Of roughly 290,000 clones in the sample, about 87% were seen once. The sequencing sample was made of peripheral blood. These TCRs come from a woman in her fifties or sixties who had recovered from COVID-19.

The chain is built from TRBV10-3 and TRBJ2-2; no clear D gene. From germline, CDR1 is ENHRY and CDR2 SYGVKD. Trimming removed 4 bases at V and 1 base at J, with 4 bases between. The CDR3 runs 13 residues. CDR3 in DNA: TGTGCCATCAGTGTCCAGAACACCGGGGAGCTGTTTTTT. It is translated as CAISVQNTGELFF.

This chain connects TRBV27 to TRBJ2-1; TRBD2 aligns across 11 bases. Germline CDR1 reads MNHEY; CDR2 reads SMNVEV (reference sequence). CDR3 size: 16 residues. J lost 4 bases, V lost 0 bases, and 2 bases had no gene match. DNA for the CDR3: TGTGCCAGCAGTTTATCTGGGACTAGCGGATACAATGAGCAGTTCTTC. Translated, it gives CASSLSGTSGYNEQFF.

This CDR3 reads CASSLSTGVTGELFF. In nucleotides, the CDR3 is TGTGCCAGCAGCTTATCGACAGGGGTTACCGGGGAGCTGTTTTTT. This chain links TRBV7-7 with TRBJ2-2; TRBD1 matches at 8 bases. CDR1 is SSHAT and CDR2 is FNYEAQ in the germline V gene (reference sequence). Germline trimming cut 2 bases from V and 5 bases from J; bases unmatched to any gene: 4. The CDR3 sequence is 15 residues long.

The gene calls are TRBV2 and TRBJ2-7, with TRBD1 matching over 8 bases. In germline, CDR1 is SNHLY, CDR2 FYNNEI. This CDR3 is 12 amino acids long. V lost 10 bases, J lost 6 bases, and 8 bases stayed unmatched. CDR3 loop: CATGTGLGEQYF. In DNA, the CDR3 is TGTGCCACCGGGACAGGTCTTGGCGAGCAGTACTTC.

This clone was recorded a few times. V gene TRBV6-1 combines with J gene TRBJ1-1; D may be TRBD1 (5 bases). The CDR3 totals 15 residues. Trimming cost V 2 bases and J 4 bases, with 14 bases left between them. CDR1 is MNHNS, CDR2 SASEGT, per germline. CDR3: CASSEQGEVATEAFF. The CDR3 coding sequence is TGTGCCAGCAGTGAACAGGGTGAGGTTGCCACTGAAGCTTTCTTT.

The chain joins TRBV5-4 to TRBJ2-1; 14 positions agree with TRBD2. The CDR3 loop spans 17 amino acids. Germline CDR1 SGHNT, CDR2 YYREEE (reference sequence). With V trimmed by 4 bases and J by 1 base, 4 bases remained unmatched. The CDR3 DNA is TGTGCCAGCAGCCGACTAGCGGGAGGGCAATCCTACAATGAGCAGTTCTTC. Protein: CASSRLAGGQSYNEQFF.

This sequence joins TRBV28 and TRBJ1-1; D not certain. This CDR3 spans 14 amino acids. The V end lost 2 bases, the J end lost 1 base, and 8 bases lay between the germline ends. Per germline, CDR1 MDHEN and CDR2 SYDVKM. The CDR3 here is CASSLGNRNTEAFF. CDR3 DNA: TGTGCCAGCAGTTTAGGAAACAGGAACACTGAAGCTTTCTTT.

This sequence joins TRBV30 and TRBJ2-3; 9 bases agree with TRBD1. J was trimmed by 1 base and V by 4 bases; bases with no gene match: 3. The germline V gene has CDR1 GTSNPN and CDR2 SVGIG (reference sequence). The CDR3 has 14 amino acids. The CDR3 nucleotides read TGTGCCTGGACCGGGACAGGGCGCACAGATACGCAGTATTTT. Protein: CAWTGTGRTDTQYF.

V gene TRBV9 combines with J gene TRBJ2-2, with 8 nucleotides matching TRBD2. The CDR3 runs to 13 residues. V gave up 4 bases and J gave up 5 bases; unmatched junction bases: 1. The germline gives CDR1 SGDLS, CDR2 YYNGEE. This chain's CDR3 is CASSPGGTGELFF. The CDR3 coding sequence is TGTGCCAGCAGCCCGGGGGGGACCGGGGAGCTGTTTTTT.

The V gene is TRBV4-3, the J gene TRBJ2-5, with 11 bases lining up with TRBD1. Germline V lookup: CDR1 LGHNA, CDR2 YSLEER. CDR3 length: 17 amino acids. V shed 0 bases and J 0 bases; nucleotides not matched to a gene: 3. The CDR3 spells CASSQDWDRGYQETQYF. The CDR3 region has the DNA TGCGCCAGCAGCCAAGATTGGGACAGGGGGTACCAAGAGACCCAGTACTTC.

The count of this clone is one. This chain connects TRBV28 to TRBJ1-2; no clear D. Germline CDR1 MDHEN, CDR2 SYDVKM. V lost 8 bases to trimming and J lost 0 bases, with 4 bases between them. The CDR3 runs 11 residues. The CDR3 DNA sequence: TGTGCCAGCTATGCTAACTATGGCTACACCTTC. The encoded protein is CASYANYGYTF.

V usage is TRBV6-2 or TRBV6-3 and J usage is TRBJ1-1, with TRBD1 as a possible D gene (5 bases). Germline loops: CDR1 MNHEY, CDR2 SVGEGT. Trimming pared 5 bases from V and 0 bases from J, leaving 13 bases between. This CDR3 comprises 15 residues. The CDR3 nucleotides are TGTGCCAGCAGTACTGAACGACAGCTGAACACTGAAGCTTTCTTT. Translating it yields CASSTERQLNTEAFF.

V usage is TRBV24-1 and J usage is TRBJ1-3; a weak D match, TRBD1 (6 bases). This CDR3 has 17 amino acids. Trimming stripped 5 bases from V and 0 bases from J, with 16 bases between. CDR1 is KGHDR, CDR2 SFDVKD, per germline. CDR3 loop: CATSAPTQGSSGNTIYF. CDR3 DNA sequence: TGTGCCACCAGTGCCCCCACCCAGGGGAGCTCTGGAAACACCATATATTTT.

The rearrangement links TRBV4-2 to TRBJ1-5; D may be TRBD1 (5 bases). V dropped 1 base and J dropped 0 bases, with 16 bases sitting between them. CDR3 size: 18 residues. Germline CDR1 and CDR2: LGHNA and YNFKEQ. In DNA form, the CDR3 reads TGTGCCAGCAGCCAAGGTCTCAGGACATTTAATAGCAATCAGCCCCAGCATTTT. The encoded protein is CASSQGLRTFNSNQPQHF.

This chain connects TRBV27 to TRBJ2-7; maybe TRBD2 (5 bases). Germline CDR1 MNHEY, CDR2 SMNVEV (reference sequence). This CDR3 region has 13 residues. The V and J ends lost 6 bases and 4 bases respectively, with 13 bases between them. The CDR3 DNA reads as TGTGCCAGCAGGAATAGCGCGCAATACGAGCAGTACTTC. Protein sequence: CASRNSAQYEQYF.

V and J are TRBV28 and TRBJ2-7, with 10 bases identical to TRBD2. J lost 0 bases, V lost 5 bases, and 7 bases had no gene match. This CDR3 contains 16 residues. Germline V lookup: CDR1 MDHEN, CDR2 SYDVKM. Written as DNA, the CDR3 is TGTGCCAGCAGTCCAAGGACTAGCGGAAACTCCTACGAGCAGTACTTC. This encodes CASSPRTSGNSYEQYF.

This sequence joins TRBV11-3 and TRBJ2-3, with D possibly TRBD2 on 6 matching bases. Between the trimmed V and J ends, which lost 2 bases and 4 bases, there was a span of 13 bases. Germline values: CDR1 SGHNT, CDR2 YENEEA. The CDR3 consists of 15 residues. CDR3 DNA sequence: TGTGCCAGCAGCTTATCGGGACTGGGGGCAGATACGCAGTATTTT. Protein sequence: CASSLSGLGADTQYF.

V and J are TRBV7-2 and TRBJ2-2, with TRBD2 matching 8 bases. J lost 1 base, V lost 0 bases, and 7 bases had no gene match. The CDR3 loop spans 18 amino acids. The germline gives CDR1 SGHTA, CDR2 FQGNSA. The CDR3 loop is CASSLAPGGGKNTGELFF. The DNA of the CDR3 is TGTGCCAGCAGCTTAGCCCCGGGGGGGGGCAAGAACACCGGGGAGCTGTTTTTT.

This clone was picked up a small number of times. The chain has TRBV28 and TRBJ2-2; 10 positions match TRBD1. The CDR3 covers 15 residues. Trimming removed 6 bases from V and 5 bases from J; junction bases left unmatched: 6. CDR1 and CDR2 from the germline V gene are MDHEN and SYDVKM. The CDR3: CASRLSGQGTGELFF. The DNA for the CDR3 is TGTGCCAGCAGACTATCGGGACAGGGGACCGGGGAGCTGTTTTTT.

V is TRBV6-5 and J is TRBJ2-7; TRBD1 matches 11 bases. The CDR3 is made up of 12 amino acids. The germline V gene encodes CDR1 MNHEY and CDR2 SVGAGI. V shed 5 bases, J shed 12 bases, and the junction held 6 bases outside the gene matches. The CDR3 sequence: CASSPGQGVPYF. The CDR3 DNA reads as TGTGCCAGCAGTCCGGGACAGGGGGTTCCGTACTTC.

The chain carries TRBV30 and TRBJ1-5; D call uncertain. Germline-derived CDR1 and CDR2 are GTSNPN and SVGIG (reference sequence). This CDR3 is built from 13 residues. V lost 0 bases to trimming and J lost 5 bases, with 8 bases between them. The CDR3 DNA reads TGTGCCTGGAGTGTTTCCTTCGATCAGCCCCAGCATTTT. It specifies CAWSVSFDQPQHF.